This T cell receptor (beta chain) emerged from a study of shared clonotypes between healthy human individuals. Comments on this clone: Antigen unknown.

Broader study findings: Around 5.3% of naive CD4 clonotypes were shared across a handful of donors. Specimens sampled were limited to blood, with tissue repertoires likely differing.

Splitting the CD4+ cells yielded a CD45RA+ naive subset and a CD45RA-negative memory subset. This CDR3 region has 14 residues. Deletions cut 5 bases from V and 2 bases from J, with 12 bases between. Germline V lookup: CDR1 SGHAT, CDR2 FQNNGV. TCRdb's copy holds only in-frame clones and misses some; the assay was immunoSEQ multiplex PCR. This table has roughly 2,500,000 clones, over 85% appearing once. This clonotype was obtained from a man younger than 35 in good health. Some clones in this sample may be carry-over from other donors' samples. V is TRBV11-2 and J is TRBJ2-5; possibly TRBD1 or TRBD2 for D (6 bases each). The sample consisted of naive CD4+ T cells from PBMCs. Subset described: CD45RA+ positively selected. The CDR3 sequence: CASSAGGGQETQYF. For the CDR3, the DNA is TGTGCCAGCAGCGCCGGAGGGGGACAAGAGACCCAGTACTTC.